This TCR beta chain is drawn from a study of T cells after yellow fever vaccination. Concerning this clonotype: Its matching antigen is unknown.

They built TCR cDNA with 5'RACE template switching, a step that put in a universal primer site and UMIs. Via MiXCR, TCRdb re-called the 5' RACE reads, giving one row per CDR3 protein. The repertoire holds around 600,000 distinct CDR3 sequences, with over 9% as singletons. Broader study findings: A minor fraction of clonotypes spanned both CD4 and CD8 compartments.

The input for sequencing was PBMCs, taken on the day of the yellow fever booster vaccination. This clonotype originated in a man between 25 and 39 years old who received the YFV17D yellow fever vaccine.

CDR3 in amino acids: CAISVEGVGTGELFF. The CDR3 nucleotides are TGTGCCATCAGTGTCGAGGGAGTAGGGACCGGGGAGCTGTTTTTT. This sequence joins TRBV10-3 and TRBJ2-2; D possibly corresponds to TRBD2 (5 bases). V was shortened by 4 bases and J by 5 bases, with 14 bases between the two germline ends. The CDR3 has 15 amino acids. The germline gives CDR1 ENHRY, CDR2 SYGVKD.